The clone carrying this T cell receptor beta chain was detected a few times. Its specificity is not known. MiXCR, applied by TCRdb to the 5' RACE reads, yields one record per CDR3 protein. The sample lists 450,000 to 650,000 distinct CDR3 sequences, 21% occurring once. The entry originates in a study of T cells after yellow fever vaccination. Overall study findings and caveats: It was a weaker secondary response, yet one that peaked faster, at day 5 versus 15.

The CDR3 runs to 13 residues. The germline CDR1 and CDR2 sequences are SGHTA and FQGNSA. J gave up 16 bases and V 3 bases, and 10 bases lay outside the gene matches. This material consisted of PBMCs, taken about 21 days after the first yellow fever vaccination. The J gene is TRBJ2-1, the V gene TRBV7-2; 9 bases align to TRBD1. The sequence came from a man younger than 30 who received the YFV17D yellow fever vaccine. The CDR3: CASSLNGRDREFF. Written as DNA, the CDR3 is TGTGCCAGCAGCTTGAATGGCCGGGACAGGGAATTCTTC.